This entry lists 20 T cell receptor beta chains sequenced from one sample in a study of human T cells and chemical hapten exposure (dated by TCRdb to about 2021). The time point label here, explained by the study, means: patch test 1, 2 weeks after DPC sensitization. Interpreted using the paper, the treatment or condition label stands for: therapeutic diphenylcyclopropenone sensitization with weekly scalp DPC. The library was produced with RACE. The sequencer listed for this sample is NextSeq 500. TCRdb reanalyzed the raw reads on its own, using fastp at Q25 for trimming and MiXCR for clone calling, and kept in-frame beta chains. Here each entry gathers all rows of one CDR3 protein and keeps the most common genes and DNA. The table for this sample lists approximately 77,000 distinct CDR3 sequences; about 8% of them were counted only once. Around 1.5% of the sample is held by the ten biggest clonotypes.

This sample comprised whole blood, obtained in connection with sensitization to the hapten diphenylcyclopropenone (DPC). Every receptor here comes from a woman under 40 with alopecia areata. Some clones in this sample may be carry-over from other donors' samples.

This clonotype appeared many times. This chain links TRBV29-1 with TRBJ2-6; unclear D gene. CDR3 length: 12 amino acids. Germline loops: CDR1 SQVTM, CDR2 ANQGSEA. Deletions cut 7 bases from V and 1 base from J, with 5 bases between. The CDR3 loop reads CSAVSGANVLTF. The CDR3 bases are TGCAGCGCCGTGTCTGGGGCCAACGTCCTGACTTTC.

The table lists this clonotype with many counts. The rearrangement joins TRBV4-2 to TRBJ1-5; D gene uncertain. V lost 0 bases and J 5 bases, leaving 8 bases between the germline ends. CDR1 and CDR2 (germline): LGHNA, YNFKEQ. The CDR3 runs 14 residues. The CDR3, as DNA: TGTGCCAGCAGCCAAGATCGACCCGATCAGCCCCAGCATTTT. Protein: CASSQDRPDQPQHF.

The chain links TRBV12-3 or TRBV12-4 to TRBJ1-5; weak D call: TRBD1 (5 bases). The CDR3 loop spans 14 amino acids. The ends were cut back, 5 bases at V and 3 bases at J, with 11 bases in the middle. The CDR3 DNA sequence: TGTGCCAGCAGTCATCGGACAACCAATCAGCCCCAGCATTTT. Protein sequence: CASSHRTTNQPQHF.

This clonotype showed up many times. This chain uses TRBV11-2 with TRBJ2-5; D is perhaps TRBD1 (5 bases). V lost 3 bases to trimming and J lost 3 bases, with 8 bases between them. Per the germline V gene, CDR1 is SGHAT and CDR2 is FQNNGV. The CDR3 runs to 13 residues. As DNA, the CDR3 is TGTGCCAGCAGCTTCGGCAGGGAAGAGACCCAGTACTTC. It specifies CASSFGREETQYF.

V is TRBV2 and J is TRBJ1-4; possible D gene TRBD1, 6 bases. V lost 7 bases to trimming and J lost 4 bases, with 13 bases between them. Germline V gene sequence: CDR1 SNHLY, CDR2 FYNNEI. This CDR3 spans 14 amino acids. In DNA form, the CDR3 reads TGTGCCAGCACCATGGGGACACATAATGAAAAACTGTTTTTT. Its protein is CASTMGTHNEKLFF.

This clonotype occurred a few times. This chain uses TRBV20-1 with TRBJ1-2, with D unresolved. This CDR3 is built from 15 residues. CDR1 is DFQATT, CDR2 SNEGSKA, per germline (reference sequence). V gave up 3 bases and J gave up 7 bases, with 21 bases separating them. The CDR3 coding sequence is TGCAGTGCTAGCCGCCCCGACGCAACAAAAGGTGGCTACACCTTC. Its protein is CSASRPDATKGGYTF.

The rearrangement uses TRBV7-3 and TRBJ2-1; D gene uncertain. Deletions cut 2 bases from V and 5 bases from J, with 10 bases between. The CDR3 extends over 14 amino acids. Germline V gene lookup returns CDR1 SGHTA and CDR2 FQGTGA. The CDR3 protein is CASSLLAGDNEQFF. CDR3 nucleotides: TGTGCCAGCAGCTTATTGGCCGGAGACAATGAGCAGTTCTTC.

This clonotype has just a few counts. The rearrangement links TRBV10-3 to TRBJ1-1; unclear D gene. The V end lost 8 bases, the J end lost 6 bases, and 16 bases lay between the germline ends. The V gene's germline CDR1 is ENHRY and CDR2 SYGVKD. This CDR3 region has 13 residues. CDR3 protein: CAIGPALLAEAFF. The CDR3 nucleotides are TGTGCCATCGGACCGGCTCTCTTGGCTGAAGCTTTCTTT.

The sample holds many counts of this clonotype. V usage is TRBV7-2 and J usage is TRBJ1-5, with D possibly matching TRBD1 (6 bases). The V and J ends lost 5 bases and 5 bases respectively, with 10 bases between them. The CDR3 totals 13 residues. CDR1 and CDR2 (germline): SGHTA, FQGNSA. CDR3 region: CASSQTGDQPQHF. The CDR3 coding sequence is TGTGCCAGCAGCCAGACAGGAGATCAGCCCCAGCATTTT.

The table lists this clonotype with many counts. The V call is TRBV6-2 or TRBV6-3, the J call TRBJ2-7; D is perhaps TRBD1 (6 bases). In germline, CDR1 is MNHEY, CDR2 SVGEGT. V lost 6 bases to trimming and J lost 9 bases, with 18 bases between them. This CDR3 comprises 13 residues. CDR3 sequence reads: CASRFTGHPGQYF. The CDR3 DNA reads TGTGCCAGCAGATTCACGGGACATCCAGGGCAGTACTTC.

This clonotype appeared many times. The rearrangement uses TRBV7-3 and TRBJ2-3, with a tentative D call TRBD1 (6 bases). Germline V lookup: CDR1 SGHTA, CDR2 FQGTGA. Trimming took 2 bases from V and 8 from J, leaving 23 bases between them. This CDR3 contains 17 residues. In nucleotides, the CDR3 is TGTGCCAGCAGCTTACAGGGGCCCGGGGCGGCCGGAGGTACGCAGTATTTT. This codes for CASSLQGPGAAGGTQYF.

In its sample, this clonotype was seen many times. The chain links TRBV12-5 to TRBJ1-5; D gene unclear. The CDR3 spans 14 residues. Germline CDR1 is LGHNT and CDR2 is FRNRAP. V lost 2 bases and J 6 bases, leaving 11 bases between the germline ends. The CDR3 loop is CASGLTGSSQPQHF. The CDR3 DNA is TGTGCTAGTGGTTTGACGGGTTCTAGTCAGCCCCAGCATTTT.

This clonotype has a count of ten or more. The rearrangement uses TRBV6-5 and TRBJ2-1; D is perhaps TRBD2 (6 bases). The CDR3 length is 14 residues. The V gene's germline CDR1 is MNHEY and CDR2 SVGAGI. V dropped 0 bases and J dropped 7 bases, with 10 bases sitting between them. CDR3: CASSYSNGGNEQFF. The CDR3 nucleotides are TGTGCCAGCAGTTACTCGAATGGGGGGAATGAGCAGTTCTTC.

This clonotype has a handful of counts. The rearrangement links TRBV7-9 to TRBJ2-7; D ambiguous. There are 12 residues in the CDR3. In germline, CDR1 is SEHNR, CDR2 FQNEAQ (reference sequence). The germline V and J ends were trimmed by 5 bases and 7 bases, with 12 bases remaining between them. This chain's CDR3 is CASSVGYMEQYF. The DNA of the CDR3 is TGTGCCAGCAGCGTGGGATATATGGAGCAGTACTTC.

This clonotype was observed at least ten times. V gene TRBV3-1 combines with J gene TRBJ2-1, with 9 bases matching TRBD1. The CDR3 spans 15 residues. J was trimmed by 7 bases and V by 4 bases; bases with no gene match: 8. Germline V lookup: CDR1 LGHDT, CDR2 YNNKEL (reference sequence). The CDR3 is CASSPRQGGRNEQFF. Written as DNA, the CDR3 is TGTGCCAGCAGCCCCAGACAGGGGGGTAGAAATGAGCAGTTCTTC.

Written as DNA, the CDR3 is TGCAGCGTTGTGGAGGGAGGGTATGGCTACACCTTC. This translates into CSVVEGGYGYTF. This chain uses TRBV29-1 with TRBJ1-2; D gene ambiguous. Germline CDR1 reads SQVTM; CDR2 reads ANQGSEA. V was pared by 4 bases and J by 5 bases, with 11 bases between. The CDR3 contains 12 residues.

This chain links TRBV29-1 with TRBJ2-7; a weak D match, TRBD1 (6 bases). Germline lookup yields CDR1 SQVTM and CDR2 ANQGSEA. V lost 4 bases, J lost 0 bases, and 10 bases lay in between. This CDR3 contains 13 residues. The CDR3 coding sequence is TGCAGCGTTGTGGACAGAGTCTCCTACGAGCAGTACTTC. This sequence encodes CSVVDRVSYEQYF.

The chain combines TRBV30 with TRBJ1-2; D unclear. The V and J ends lost 4 bases and 1 base respectively, with 1 base between them. This CDR3 has 10 residues. Germline values: CDR1 GTSNPN, CDR2 SVGIG (reference sequence). The CDR3 spells CAWNNYGYTF. In nucleotides, the CDR3 is TGTGCCTGGAATAACTATGGCTACACCTTC. The full variable domain, completed using reference TRBV30 and TRBJ1-2, is SQTIHQWPATLVQPVGSPLSLECTVEGTSNPNLYWYRQAAGRGLQLLFYSVGIGQISSEVPQNLSASRPQDRQFILSSKKLLLSDSGFYLCAWNNYGYTFGSGTRLTVV.

This clonotype was seen repeatedly, ten times or more. The V call is TRBV20-1, the J call TRBJ1-3, with D tentatively TRBD1 (5 bases). The length of the CDR3 is 14 residues. The germline CDR1 and CDR2 sequences are DFQATT and SNEGSKA (reference sequence). Trimming removed 0 bases from V and 4 bases from J, with 10 bases in between. The CDR3 loop is CSARDPGRGNTIYF. The CDR3 nucleotides are TGCAGTGCTAGAGATCCAGGGCGAGGAAACACCATATATTTT.

DNA for the CDR3: TGTGCCAGCAGTGAAGCGCCTGGACAGAAGTTTTTT. Its translation is CASSEAPGQKFF. The V and J genes are TRBV2 and TRBJ1-4, with D perhaps matching TRBD1 (6 bases). From germline, CDR1 is SNHLY and CDR2 FYNNEI. This CDR3 has 12 residues. Trimming took 0 bases from V and 16 from J, leaving 12 bases between them.